This paragraph reports one TCR beta chain. These data are taken from a study of blood T cell repertoires in COVID-19. Study information: COVID-19 samples, acute and convalescent, were from the United States, Italy and Spain. Sources were T cells, B-cell-depleted T cells, or PBMCs; the material itself was cDNA or gDNA.

V lost 0 bases and J lost 9, with 25 bases in between. The CDR3 has 18 residues. Germline V gene data show CDR1 as MNHEY and CDR2 as SVGEGT. Here immunoSEQ multiplex PCR was the method, and the copy in TCRdb shows in-frame clones only, minus some. Counted here are 100,000 to 150,000 clones, approximately 84% occurring once; the ten biggest clones make up about a sixth. The source is a woman aged 80 or older with acute or convalescent COVID-19. This chain links TRBV6-2 or TRBV6-3 with TRBJ2-3; TRBD2 might be the D (5 bases). The sequencing sample was made of peripheral blood. The CDR3 loop is CASSYSKSYSGASRTQYF. In DNA form, the CDR3 reads TGTGCCAGCAGTTACTCGAAGAGTTACAGTGGAGCTAGCAGAACGCAGTATTTT.